The 14 T cell receptor beta chains listed next were all sequenced from one sample in a study of T cells expressing NK-cell markers. TCRdb processed the 5' RACE reads again and assigns one entry to each CDR3 protein, with no DNA. Its listing shows about 460,000 distinct CDR3 sequences. Sequenced input: blood T cells: a sorted CD56 or NKG2C T cell subset, CD4+ or CD8+ T cells, or bulk PBMC T cells (not recorded which). Every receptor here comes from a woman aged 45-59 years in good health.

The genes are TRBV29-1 and TRBJ1-2. Per germline, CDR1 SQVTM and CDR2 ANQGSEA. CDR3 length equals 14 residues. CDR3: CSVEDFGRDLGYTF.

The V and J genes are TRBV7-9 and TRBJ2-3; TCRdb selects TRBD1, and the lack of DNA leaves this call unchecked. The V gene's germline CDR1 is SEHNR and CDR2 FQNEAQ (reference sequence). The CDR3 sequence is 14 residues long. The CDR3 spells CASSFLQGPDTQYF.

This chain uses TRBV5-1 with TRBJ2-3; the D call from TCRdb, TRBD2, cannot be confirmed without DNA. CDR3 length: 14 amino acids. The germline gives CDR1 SGHRS, CDR2 YFSETQ. CDR3 residues: CASSLGREMNTQYF.

The chain links TRBV7-8 to TRBJ1-2; TCRdb proposes TRBD1, but this gene call is untestable without DNA. The CDR3 covers 14 residues. Germline V gene lookup returns CDR1 SGHVS and CDR2 FQNEAQ. CDR3 sequence reads: CASSLRTGDYGYTF.

The chain links TRBV5-5 to TRBJ1-4; checking the TCRdb D call of TRBD1 is not possible without DNA. The CDR3 totals 15 residues. Germline-derived CDR1 and CDR2 are SGHKS and YYEKEE (reference sequence). CDR3 sequence reads: CASSPIYDPGGKLFF. The full variable domain, rest sourced from reference TRBV5-5 and TRBJ1-4, is DAGVTQSPTHLIKTRGQQVTLRCSPISGHKSVSWYQQVLGQGPQFIFQYYEKEERGRGNFPDRFSARQFPNYSSELNVNALLLGDSALYLCASSPIYDPGGKLFFGSGTQLSVL.

The rearrangement joins TRBV5-5 to TRBJ1-1; TCRdb's assignment of TRBD1 cannot be checked, as there is no DNA. Germline V gives CDR1 SGHKS, CDR2 YYEKEE (reference sequence). The CDR3 loop spans 16 amino acids. CDR3 amino acids: CASSPGQGAQNTEAFF.

This chain connects TRBV30 to TRBJ1-2. This CDR3 is 13 amino acids long. The germline gives CDR1 GTSNPN, CDR2 SVGIG (reference sequence). The CDR3 sequence is CAWRQLANYGYTF.

CDR3 protein: CASSQTMGKNIQYF. The genes are TRBV5-5 and TRBJ2-4. Per germline, CDR1 SGHKS and CDR2 YYEKEE (reference sequence). The CDR3 covers 14 residues. The full variable domain, its missing parts supplied by reference TRBV5-5 and TRBJ2-4, is DAGVTQSPTHLIKTRGQQVTLRCSPISGHKSVSWYQQVLGQGPQFIFQYYEKEERGRGNFPDRFSARQFPNYSSELNVNALLLGDSALYLCASSQTMGKNIQYFGAGTRLSVL.

This rearrangement joins TRBV29-1 to TRBJ1-4; TCRdb reports TRBD1, a call that lacks DNA to check it against. This CDR3 contains 13 residues. Germline assignment: CDR1 SQVTM and CDR2 ANQGSEA. The CDR3 spells CSGGGAGNEKLFF.

The rearrangement uses TRBV12-3 or TRBV12-4 and TRBJ2-2; TCRdb reports TRBD1, a call that lacks DNA to check it against. The CDR3 contains 15 residues. CDR3 loop: CASRPGGSLVGELFF.

V gene TRBV11-1 combines with J gene TRBJ2-3; the TCRdb call, TRBD2, lacks DNA for checking. The germline V gene has CDR1 SGHAT and CDR2 FQDESV (reference sequence). The CDR3 extends over 15 amino acids. The CDR3 reads CASSKGSRTTDTQYF.

The gene calls are TRBV3-1 and TRBJ1-1. From germline, CDR1 is LGHDT and CDR2 YNNKEL (reference sequence). The CDR3 length is 14 residues. CDR3 region: CASRPSGENTEAFF.

The chain carries TRBV4-1 and TRBJ1-4; TCRdb reports TRBD1, a call that lacks DNA to check it against. This CDR3 has 17 amino acids. Germline assignment: CDR1 MGHRA and CDR2 YSYEKL. The CDR3: CASSQQGVATTNEKLFF.

The genes are TRBV24-1 and TRBJ2-5. Germline V gives CDR1 KGHDR, CDR2 SFDVKD. CDR3 size: 14 residues. The CDR3 sequence is CATSDEITPETQYF.